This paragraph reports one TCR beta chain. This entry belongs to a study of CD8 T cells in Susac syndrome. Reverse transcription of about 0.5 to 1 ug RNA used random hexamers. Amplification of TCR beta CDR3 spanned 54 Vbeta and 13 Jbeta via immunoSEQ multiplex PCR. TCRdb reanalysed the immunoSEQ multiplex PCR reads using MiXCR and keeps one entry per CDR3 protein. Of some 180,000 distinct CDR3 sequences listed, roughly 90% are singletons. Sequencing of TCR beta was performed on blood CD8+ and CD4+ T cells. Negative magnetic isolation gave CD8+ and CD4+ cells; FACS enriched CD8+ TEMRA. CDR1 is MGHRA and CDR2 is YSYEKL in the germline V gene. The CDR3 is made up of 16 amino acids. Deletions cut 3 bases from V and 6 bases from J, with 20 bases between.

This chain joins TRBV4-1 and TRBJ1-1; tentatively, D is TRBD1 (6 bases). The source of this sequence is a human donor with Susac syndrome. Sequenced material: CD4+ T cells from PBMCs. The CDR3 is CASSQGNRVGFAEAFF. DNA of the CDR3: TGCGCCAGCAGCCAGGGAAACAGGGTTGGATTCGCTGAAGCTTTCTTT.